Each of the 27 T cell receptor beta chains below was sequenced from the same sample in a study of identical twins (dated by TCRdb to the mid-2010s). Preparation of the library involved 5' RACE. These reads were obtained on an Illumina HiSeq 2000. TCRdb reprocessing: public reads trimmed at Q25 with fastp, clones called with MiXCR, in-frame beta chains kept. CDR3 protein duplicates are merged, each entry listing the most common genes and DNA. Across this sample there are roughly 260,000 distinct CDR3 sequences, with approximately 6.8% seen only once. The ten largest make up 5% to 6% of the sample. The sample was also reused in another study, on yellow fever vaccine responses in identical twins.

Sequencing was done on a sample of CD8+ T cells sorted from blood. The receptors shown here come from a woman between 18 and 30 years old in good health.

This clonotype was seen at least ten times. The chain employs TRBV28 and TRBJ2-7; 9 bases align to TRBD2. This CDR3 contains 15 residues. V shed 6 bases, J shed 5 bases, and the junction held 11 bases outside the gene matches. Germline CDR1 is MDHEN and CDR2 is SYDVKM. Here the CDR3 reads CASSRLAEIRDEQYF. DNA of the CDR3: TGTGCCAGCAGCAGACTAGCGGAAATACGCGACGAGCAGTACTTC. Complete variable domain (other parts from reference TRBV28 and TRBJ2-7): DVKVTQSSRYLVKRTGEKVFLECVQDMDHENMFWYRQDPGLGLRLIYFSYDVKMKEKGDIPEGYSVSREKKERFSLILESASTNQTSMYLCASSRLAEIRDEQYFGPGTRLTVT.

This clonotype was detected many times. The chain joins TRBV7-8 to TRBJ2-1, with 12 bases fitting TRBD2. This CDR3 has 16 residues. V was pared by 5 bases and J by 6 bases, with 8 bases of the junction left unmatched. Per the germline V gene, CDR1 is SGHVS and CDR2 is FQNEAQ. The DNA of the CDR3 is TGTGCCAGCAGCATCCATCGACTAGCGGGGGTCAATGAGCAGTTCTTC. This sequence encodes CASSIHRLAGVNEQFF.

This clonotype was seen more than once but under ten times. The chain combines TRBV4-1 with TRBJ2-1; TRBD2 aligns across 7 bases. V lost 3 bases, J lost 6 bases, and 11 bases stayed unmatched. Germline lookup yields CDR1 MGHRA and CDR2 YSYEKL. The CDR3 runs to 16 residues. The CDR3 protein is CASSHLREGSGNEQFF. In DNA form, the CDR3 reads TGCGCCAGCAGCCACCTCAGGGAGGGTAGCGGCAATGAGCAGTTCTTC.

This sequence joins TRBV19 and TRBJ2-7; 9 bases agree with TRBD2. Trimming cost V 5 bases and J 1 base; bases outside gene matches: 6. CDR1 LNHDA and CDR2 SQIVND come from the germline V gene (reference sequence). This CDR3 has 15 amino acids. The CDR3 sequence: CASSYGSGSSYEQYF. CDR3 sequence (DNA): TGTGCCAGTAGTTACGGTAGCGGGAGTTCCTACGAGCAGTACTTC.

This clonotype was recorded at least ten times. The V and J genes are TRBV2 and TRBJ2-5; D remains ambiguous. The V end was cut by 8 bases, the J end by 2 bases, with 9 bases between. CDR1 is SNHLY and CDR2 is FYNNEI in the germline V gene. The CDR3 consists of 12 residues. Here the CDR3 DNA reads TGTGCCAGCTTTCTACCGCAAGAGACCCAGTACTTC. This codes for CASFLPQETQYF. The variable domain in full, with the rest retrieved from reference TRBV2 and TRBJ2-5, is EPEVTQTPSHQVTQMGQEVILRCVPISNHLYFYWYRQILGQKVEFLVSFYNNEISEKSEIFDDQFSVERPDGSNFTLKIRSTKLEDSAMYFCASFLPQETQYFGPGTRLLVL.

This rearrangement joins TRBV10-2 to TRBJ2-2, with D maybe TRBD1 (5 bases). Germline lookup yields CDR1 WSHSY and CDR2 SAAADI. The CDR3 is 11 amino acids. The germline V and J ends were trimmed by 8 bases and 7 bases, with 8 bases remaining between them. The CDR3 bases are TGCGCCAGCCTTAGGGGCGGGGAGCTGTTTTTT. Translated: CASLRGGELFF.

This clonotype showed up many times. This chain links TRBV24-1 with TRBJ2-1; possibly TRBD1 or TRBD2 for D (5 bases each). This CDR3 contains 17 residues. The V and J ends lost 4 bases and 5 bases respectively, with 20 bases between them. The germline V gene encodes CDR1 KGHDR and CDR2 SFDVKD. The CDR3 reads CATSDDKAAGLDNEQFF. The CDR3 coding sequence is TGTGCCACCAGTGACGACAAAGCGGCAGGGTTGGACAATGAGCAGTTCTTC.

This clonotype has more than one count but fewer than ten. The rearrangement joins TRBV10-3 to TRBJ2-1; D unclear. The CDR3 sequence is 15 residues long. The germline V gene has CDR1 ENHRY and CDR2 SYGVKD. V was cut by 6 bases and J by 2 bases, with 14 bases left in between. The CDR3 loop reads CAISPPENPYNEQFF. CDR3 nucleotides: TGTGCCATCAGCCCACCCGAGAACCCCTACAATGAGCAGTTCTTC.

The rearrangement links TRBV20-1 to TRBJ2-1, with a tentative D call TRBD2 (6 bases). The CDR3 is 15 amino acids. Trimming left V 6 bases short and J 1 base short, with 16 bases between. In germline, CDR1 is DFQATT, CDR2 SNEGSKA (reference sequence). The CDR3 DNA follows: TGCAGTGCCACTCCGAATAGCGGATCCTACAATGAGCAGTTCTTC. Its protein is CSATPNSGSYNEQFF.

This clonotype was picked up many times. The CDR3 reads CASSPGLAGGWLFSGEQFF. CDR3 nucleotide sequence: TGTGCCAGCAGCCCCGGACTAGCGGGGGGGTGGTTGTTCTCCGGTGAGCAGTTCTTC. This chain connects TRBV6-4 to TRBJ2-1; 15 nucleotides align to TRBD2. The germline CDR1 and CDR2 sequences are MRHNA and SNTAGT. Losses at the gene ends were 6 bases for V and 9 bases for J; bases not matched to a gene: 18. The CDR3 is 19 residues long.

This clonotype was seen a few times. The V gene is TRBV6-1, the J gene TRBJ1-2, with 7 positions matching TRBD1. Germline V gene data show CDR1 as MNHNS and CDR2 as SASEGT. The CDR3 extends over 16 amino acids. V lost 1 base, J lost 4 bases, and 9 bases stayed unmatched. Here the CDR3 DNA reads TGTGCCAGCAGTGAAGAAGTAGCAGGGGGGGGCTATGGCTACACCTTC. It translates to CASSEEVAGGGYGYTF.

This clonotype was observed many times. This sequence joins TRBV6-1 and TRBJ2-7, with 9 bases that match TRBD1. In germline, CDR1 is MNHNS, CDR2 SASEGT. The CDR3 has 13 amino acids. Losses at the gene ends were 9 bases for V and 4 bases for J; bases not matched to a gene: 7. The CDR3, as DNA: TGTGCCAGTGGACAGGGGCAAGGTTACGAGCAGTACGTC. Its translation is CASGQGQGYEQYV.

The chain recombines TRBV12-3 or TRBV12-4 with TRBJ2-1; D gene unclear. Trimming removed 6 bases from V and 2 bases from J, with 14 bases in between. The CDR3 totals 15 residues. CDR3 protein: CASSPPPATYNEQFF. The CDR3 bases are TGTGCCAGCAGCCCCCCCCCGGCAACCTACAATGAGCAGTTCTTC.

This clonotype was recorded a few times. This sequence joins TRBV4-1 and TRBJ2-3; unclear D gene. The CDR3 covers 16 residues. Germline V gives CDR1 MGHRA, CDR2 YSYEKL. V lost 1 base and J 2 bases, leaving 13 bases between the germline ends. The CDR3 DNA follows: TGCGCCAGCAGCCAAGCGGTAGGAGATACCACAGATACGCAGTATTTT. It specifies CASSQAVGDTTDTQYF.

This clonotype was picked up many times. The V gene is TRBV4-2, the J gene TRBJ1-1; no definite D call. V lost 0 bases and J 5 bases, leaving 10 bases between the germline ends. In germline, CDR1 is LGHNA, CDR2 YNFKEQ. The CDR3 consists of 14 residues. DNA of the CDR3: TGTGCCAGCAGCCAAGATAGATTAGGTACTGAAGCTTTCTTT. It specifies CASSQDRLGTEAFF.

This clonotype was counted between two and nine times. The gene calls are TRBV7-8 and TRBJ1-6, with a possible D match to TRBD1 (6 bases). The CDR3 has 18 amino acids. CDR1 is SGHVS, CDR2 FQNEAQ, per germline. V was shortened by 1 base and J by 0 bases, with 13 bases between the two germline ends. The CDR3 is CASSLGVRGSSYNSPLHF. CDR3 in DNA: TGTGCCAGCAGCTTAGGGGTCAGGGGCAGCTCCTATAATTCACCCCTCCACTTT.

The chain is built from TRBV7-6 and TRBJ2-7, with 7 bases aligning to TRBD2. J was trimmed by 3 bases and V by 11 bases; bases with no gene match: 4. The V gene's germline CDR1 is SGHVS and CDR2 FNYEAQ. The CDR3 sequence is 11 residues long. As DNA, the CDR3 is TGTGCCGTGGGAGGGGTCTACGAGCAGTACTTC. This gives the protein CAVGGVYEQYF.

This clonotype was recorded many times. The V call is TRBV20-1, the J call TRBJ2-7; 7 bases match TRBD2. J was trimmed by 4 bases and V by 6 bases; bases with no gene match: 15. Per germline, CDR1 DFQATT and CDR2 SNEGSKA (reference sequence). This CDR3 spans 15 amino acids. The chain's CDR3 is CSAENGLGSLYEQYF. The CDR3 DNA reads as TGCAGTGCGGAAAACGGACTAGGCTCCCTTTACGAGCAGTACTTC.

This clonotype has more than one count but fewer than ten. CDR3 region: CASSLGLRQGTSYGYTF. The CDR3 DNA reads TGTGCCAGCAGCTTAGGGCTAAGACAGGGGACAAGCTATGGCTACACCTTC. The V gene is TRBV7-9, the J gene TRBJ1-2; 8 bases are shared with TRBD1. The germline gives CDR1 SEHNR, CDR2 FQNEAQ (reference sequence). This CDR3 is 17 amino acids long. Germline trimming cut 1 base from V and 4 bases from J; bases unmatched to any gene: 11.

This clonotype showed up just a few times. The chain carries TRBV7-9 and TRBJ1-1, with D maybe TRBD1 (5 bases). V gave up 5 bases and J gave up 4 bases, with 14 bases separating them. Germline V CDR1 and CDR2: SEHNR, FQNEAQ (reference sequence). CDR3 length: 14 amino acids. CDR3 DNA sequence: TGTGCCAGCAGCCAAATTATGGGGGGCACTGAAGCTTTCTTT. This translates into CASSQIMGGTEAFF.

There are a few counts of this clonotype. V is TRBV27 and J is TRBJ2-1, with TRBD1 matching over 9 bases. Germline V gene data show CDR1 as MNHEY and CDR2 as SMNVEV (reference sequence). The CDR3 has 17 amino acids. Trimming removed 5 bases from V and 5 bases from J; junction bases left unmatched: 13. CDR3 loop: CASSPVKGDRDDNEQFF. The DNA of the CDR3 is TGTGCCAGCAGTCCAGTAAAGGGGGACAGGGACGACAATGAGCAGTTCTTC.

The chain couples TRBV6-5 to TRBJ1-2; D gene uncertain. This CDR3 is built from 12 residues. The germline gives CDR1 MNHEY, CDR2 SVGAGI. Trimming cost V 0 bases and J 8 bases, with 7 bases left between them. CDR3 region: CASSYSGGGYTF. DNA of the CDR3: TGTGCCAGCAGTTACTCTGGTGGCGGCTACACCTTC.

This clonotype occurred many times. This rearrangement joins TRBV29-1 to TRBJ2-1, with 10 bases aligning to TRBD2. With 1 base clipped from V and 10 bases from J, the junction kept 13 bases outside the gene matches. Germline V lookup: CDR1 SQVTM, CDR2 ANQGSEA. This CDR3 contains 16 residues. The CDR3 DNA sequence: TGCAGCGTTGAAGGGGTCTGGCTAGCGGGAGTTGGAGAGCAGTTCTTC. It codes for CSVEGVWLAGVGEQFF.

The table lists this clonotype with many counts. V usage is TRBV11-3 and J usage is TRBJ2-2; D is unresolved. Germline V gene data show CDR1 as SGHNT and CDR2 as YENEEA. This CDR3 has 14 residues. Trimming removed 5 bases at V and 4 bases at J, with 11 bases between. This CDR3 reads CASSHPETTGELFF. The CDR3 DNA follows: TGTGCCAGCAGCCACCCCGAAACCACCGGGGAGCTGTTTTTT.

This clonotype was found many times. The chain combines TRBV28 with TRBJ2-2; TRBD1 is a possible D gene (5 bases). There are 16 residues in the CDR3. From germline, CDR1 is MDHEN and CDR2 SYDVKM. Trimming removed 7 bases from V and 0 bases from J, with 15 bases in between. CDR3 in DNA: TGTGCCAGCACCCCAGGGCCCTACGCGAACACCGGGGAGCTGTTTTTT. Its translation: CASTPGPYANTGELFF.

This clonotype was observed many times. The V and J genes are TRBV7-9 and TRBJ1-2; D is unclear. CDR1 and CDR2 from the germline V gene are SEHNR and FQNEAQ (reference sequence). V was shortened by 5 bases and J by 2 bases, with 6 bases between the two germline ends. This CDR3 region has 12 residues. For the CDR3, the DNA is TGTGCCAGCAGCATACACAACTATGGCTACACCTTC. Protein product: CASSIHNYGYTF.

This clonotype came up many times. The CDR3 reads CASSPTIIYNEQFF. CDR3 nucleotides: TGTGCCAGCAGCCCGACTATTATCTACAATGAGCAGTTCTTC. V gene TRBV14 combines with J gene TRBJ2-1; D is perhaps TRBD2 (5 bases). The CDR3 runs to 14 residues. Germline CDR1 is SGHDN and CDR2 is FVKESK. The V and J ends lost 4 bases and 3 bases respectively, with 10 bases between them.